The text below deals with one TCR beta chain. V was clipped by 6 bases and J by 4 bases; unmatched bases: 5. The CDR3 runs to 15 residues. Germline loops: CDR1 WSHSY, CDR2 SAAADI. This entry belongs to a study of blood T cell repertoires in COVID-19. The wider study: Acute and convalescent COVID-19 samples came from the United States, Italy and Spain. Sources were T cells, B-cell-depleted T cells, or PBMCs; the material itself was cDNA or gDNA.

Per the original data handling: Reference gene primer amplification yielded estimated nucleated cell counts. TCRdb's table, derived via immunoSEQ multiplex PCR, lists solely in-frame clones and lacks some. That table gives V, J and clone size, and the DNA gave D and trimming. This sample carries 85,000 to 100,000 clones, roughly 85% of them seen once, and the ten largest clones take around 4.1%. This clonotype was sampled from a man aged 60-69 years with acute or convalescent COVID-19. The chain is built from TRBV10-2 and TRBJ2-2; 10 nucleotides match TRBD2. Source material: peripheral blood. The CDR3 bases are TGCGCCAGCAGGGGGGGGACTAGCGCCACCGGGGAGCTGTTTTTT. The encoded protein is CASRGGTSATGELFF.